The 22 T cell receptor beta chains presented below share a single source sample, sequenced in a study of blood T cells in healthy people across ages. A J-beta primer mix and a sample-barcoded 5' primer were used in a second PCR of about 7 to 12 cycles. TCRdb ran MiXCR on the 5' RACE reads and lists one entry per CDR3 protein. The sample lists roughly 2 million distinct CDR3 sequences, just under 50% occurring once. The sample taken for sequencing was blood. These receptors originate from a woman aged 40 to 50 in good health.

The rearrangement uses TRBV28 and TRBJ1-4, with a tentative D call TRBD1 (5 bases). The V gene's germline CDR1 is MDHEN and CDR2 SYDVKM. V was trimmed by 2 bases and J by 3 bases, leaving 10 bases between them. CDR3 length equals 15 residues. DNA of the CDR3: TGTGCCAGCAGTTTACTCAGGGAACCTAATGAAAAACTGTTTTTT. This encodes CASSLLREPNEKLFF.

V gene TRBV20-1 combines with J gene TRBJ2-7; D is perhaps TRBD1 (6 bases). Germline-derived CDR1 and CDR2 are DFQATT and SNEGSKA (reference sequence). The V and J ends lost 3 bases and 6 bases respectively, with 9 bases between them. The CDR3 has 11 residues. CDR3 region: CSARSGAEQYF. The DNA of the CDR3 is TGCAGTGCTAGGTCAGGGGCCGAGCAGTACTTC.

CDR3 sequence (DNA): TGTGCCAGCAGCCCCCGCCTAGCGGGGGGCCCCCGCTCCTACAATGAGCAGTTCTTC. Translated: CASSPRLAGGPRSYNEQFF. The chain carries TRBV3-1 and TRBJ2-1; 11 bases map to TRBD2. Germline V CDR1 and CDR2: LGHDT, YNNKEL (reference sequence). This CDR3 comprises 19 residues. Losses at the gene ends were 4 bases for V and 0 bases for J; bases not matched to a gene: 11.

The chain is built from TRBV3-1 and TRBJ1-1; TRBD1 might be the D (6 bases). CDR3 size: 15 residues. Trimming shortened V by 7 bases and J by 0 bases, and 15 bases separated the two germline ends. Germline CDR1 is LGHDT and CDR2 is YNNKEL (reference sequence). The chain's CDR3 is CASNQDRVMNTEAFF. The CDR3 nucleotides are TGTGCCAGCAATCAGGACAGAGTCATGAACACTGAAGCTTTCTTT.

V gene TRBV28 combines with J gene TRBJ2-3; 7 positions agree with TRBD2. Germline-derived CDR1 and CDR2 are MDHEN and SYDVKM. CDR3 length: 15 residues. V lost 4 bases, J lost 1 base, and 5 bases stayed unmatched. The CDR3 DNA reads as TGTGCCAGCAGTTCAAGCGGGGAACGCACAGATACGCAGTATTTT. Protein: CASSSSGERTDTQYF.

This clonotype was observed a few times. CDR3 sequence: CASSLDGRNYQPQHF. The CDR3 DNA sequence: TGCGCCAGCAGCCTGGACGGCAGAAACTATCAGCCCCAGCATTTT. This chain connects TRBV5-1 to TRBJ1-5; D unresolved. Looked up from germline, CDR1 is SGHRS and CDR2 is YFSETQ. The germline V and J ends were trimmed by 4 bases and 5 bases, with 16 bases remaining between them. The CDR3 runs 15 residues.

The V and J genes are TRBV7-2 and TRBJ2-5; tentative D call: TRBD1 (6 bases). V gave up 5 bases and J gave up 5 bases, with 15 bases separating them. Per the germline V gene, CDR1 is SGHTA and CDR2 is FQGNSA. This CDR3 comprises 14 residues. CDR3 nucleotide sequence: TGTGCCAGCAGCCCCCCGGCAGGGGTGGAGACCCAGTACTTC. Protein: CASSPPAGVETQYF.

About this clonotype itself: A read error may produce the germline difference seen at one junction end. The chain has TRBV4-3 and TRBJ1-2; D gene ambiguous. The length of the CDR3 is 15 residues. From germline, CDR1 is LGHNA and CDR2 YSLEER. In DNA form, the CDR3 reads TGCGCCAGCAGCCAAGATCTCTCCGCCGCCTATGGCCACACCTTC. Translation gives CASSQDLSAAYGHTF.

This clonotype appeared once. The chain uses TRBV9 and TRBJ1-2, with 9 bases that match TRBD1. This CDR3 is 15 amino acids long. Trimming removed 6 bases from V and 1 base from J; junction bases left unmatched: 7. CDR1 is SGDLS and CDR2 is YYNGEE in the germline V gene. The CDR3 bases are TGTGCCAGCACCGGGACAGGGAATCTTAACTATGGCTACACCTTC. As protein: CASTGTGNLNYGYTF.

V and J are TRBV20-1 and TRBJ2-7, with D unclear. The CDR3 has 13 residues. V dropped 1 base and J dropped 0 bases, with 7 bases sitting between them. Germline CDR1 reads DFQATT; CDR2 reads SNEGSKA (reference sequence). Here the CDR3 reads CSARAHSSYEQYF. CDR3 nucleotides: TGCAGTGCTAGAGCGCACAGCTCCTACGAGCAGTACTTC.

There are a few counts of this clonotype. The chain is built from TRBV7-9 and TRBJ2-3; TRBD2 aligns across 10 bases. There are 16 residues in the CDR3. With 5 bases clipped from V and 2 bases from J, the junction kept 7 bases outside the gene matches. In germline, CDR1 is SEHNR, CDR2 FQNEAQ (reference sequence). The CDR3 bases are TGTGCCAGCAGCCCCCTGGGGACTAGCGTCACAGATACGCAGTATTTT. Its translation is CASSPLGTSVTDTQYF.

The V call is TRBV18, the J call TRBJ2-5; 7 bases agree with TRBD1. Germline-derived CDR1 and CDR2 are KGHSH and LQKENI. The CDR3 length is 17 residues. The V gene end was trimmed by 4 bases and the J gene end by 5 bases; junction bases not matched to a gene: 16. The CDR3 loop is CASSRQEGAGESETQYF. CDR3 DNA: TGTGCCAGCTCACGACAAGAGGGGGCAGGGGAGTCGGAGACCCAGTACTTC.

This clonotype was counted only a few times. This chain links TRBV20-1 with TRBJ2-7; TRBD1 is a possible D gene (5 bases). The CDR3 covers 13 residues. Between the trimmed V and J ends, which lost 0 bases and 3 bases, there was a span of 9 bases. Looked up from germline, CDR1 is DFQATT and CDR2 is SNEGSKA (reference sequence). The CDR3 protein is CSARETGVYEQYF. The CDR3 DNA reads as TGCAGTGCTAGAGAAACAGGAGTCTACGAGCAGTACTTC.

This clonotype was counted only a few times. This CDR3 is CASRSGGWLQYF. CDR3 in DNA: TGTGCCAGCAGGAGCGGGGGGTGGCTCCAGTACTTC. The chain employs TRBV12-3 or TRBV12-4 and TRBJ2-4; 9 bases match TRBD2. The CDR3 spans 12 residues. V trimming: 6 bases; J trimming: 13 bases; junction bases outside the gene matches: 7.

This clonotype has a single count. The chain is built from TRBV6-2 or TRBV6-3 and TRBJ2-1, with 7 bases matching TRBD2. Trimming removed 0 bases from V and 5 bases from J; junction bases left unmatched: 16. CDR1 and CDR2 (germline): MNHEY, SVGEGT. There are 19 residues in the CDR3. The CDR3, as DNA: TGTGCCAGCAGTTACTCGAGAGCGATGGGAGGGGTAGGCGACAATGAGCAGTTCTTC. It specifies CASSYSRAMGGVGDNEQFF.

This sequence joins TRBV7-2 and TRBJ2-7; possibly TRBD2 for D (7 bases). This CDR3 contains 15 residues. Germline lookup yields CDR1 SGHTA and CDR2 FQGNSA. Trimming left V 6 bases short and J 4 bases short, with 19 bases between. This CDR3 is CASSRGGGVNYEQYF. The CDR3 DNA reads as TGTGCCAGCAGTCGTGGCGGGGGCGTCAATTACGAGCAGTACTTC.

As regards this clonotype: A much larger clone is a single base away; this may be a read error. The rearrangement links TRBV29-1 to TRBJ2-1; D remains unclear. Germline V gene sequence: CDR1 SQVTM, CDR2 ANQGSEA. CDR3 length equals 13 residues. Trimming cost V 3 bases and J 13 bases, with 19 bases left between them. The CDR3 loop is CSVDEAHKETQFF. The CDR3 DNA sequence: TGCAGCGTTGATGAGGCACACAAAGAGACCCAGTTCTTC.

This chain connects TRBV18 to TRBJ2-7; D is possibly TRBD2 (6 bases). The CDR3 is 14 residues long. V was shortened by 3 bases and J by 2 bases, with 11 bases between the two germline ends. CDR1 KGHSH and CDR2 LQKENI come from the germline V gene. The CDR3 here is CASSPKRAPYEQYF. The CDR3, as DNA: TGTGCCAGCTCACCGAAGCGGGCCCCCTACGAGCAGTACTTC.

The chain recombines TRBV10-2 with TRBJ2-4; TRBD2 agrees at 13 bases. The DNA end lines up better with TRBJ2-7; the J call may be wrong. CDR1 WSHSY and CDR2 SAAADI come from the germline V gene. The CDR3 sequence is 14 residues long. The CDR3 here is CASSGGLAGNEQYF. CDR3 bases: TGCGCCAGCAGTGGGGGACTAGCGGGGAACGAGCAGTACTTC.

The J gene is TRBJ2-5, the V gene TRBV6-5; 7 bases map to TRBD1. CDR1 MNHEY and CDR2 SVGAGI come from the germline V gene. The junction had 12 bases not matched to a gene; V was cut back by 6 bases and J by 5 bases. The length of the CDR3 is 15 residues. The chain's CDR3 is CASSSLNRGGETQYF. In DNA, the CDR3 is TGTGCCAGCAGCTCTCTGAACAGGGGTGGGGAGACCCAGTACTTC.

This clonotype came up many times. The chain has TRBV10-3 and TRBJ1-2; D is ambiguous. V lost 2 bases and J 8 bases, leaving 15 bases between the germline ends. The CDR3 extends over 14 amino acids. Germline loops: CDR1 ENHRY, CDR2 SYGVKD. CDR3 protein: CAISERVFMEGYTF. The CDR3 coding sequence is TGTGCCATCAGTGAGAGGGTTTTCATGGAGGGCTACACCTTC.

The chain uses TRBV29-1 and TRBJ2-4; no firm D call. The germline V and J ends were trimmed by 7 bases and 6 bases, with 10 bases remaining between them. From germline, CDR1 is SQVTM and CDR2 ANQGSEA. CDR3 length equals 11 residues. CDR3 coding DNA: TGCAGCGCTAAAATTGGAAACATTCAGTACTTC. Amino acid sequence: CSAKIGNIQYF.